This T cell receptor beta chain stems from a study of T cell repertoires in cytomegalovirus infection. TCRdb re-called the reads through MiXCR, storing one row per CDR3 protein. The data hold about 900,000 distinct CDR3 sequences, with approximately 31% observed a single time. V shed 7 bases and J shed 1 base, with 16 bases lying between them. Germline-derived CDR1 and CDR2 are LNHDA and SQIVND (reference sequence). The CDR3 spans 15 residues. About this clonotype: What it recognizes is unknown.

The receptor's source is a human donor in good health (CMV status not recorded). Some clones in this sample may be carry-over from other donors' samples. The rearrangement joins TRBV19 to TRBJ2-5, with D possibly TRBD2 on 6 matching bases. The material was cultured CD8+ T cells from PBMCs, obtained from culture after CMV antigen stimulation. CDR3 protein: CASTDLGGTQETQYF. Here the CDR3 DNA reads TGTGCCAGTACGGATCTTGGGGGGACCCAAGAGACCCAGTACTTC.